This TCR beta chain was profiled in a study of OX40 agonist ivuxolimab in advanced cancers. Profiling relied on immunoSEQ multiplex PCR, and the TCRdb table lists in-frame clones only, not all of them. The data contain 60,000 to 100,000 clones, 90% to 95% of them singletons. As concerns this clone: Its target is not known.

General study results and limits: Relative to CD4+ cells, CD8+ T cells on average had more expanded clones.

V was clipped by 3 bases and J by 3 bases, with 12 bases between them. This CDR3 contains 14 residues. Germline CDR1 and CDR2: MNHEY and SMNVEV (reference sequence). V and J are TRBV27 and TRBJ2-7, with TRBD2 as a possible D gene (5 bases). The clonotype was recovered from an adult with an advanced solid tumor such as melanoma, head and neck, liver or kidney cancer. The sample in question was CD4+ or CD8+ T cells sorted from blood, obtained in a trial of the OX40 agonist ivuxolimab. CDR3 DNA sequence: TGTGCCAGCAGTTTTTCCCTCCGGGACTACGAGCAGTACTTC. It codes for CASSFSLRDYEQYF.